This T cell receptor (beta chain) came from a study of cytotoxic CD8 clonotypes in ibrutinib-treated CLL. Study background: The patients comprised roughly 10 relapsed/refractory and 15 treatment-naive cases, some 17 IGHV unmutated. Specimens for response were gathered following a median approximately 12 months of therapy, spanning 6 to 36. Study conclusions and caveats: Age-matched healthy donor levels were exceeded by baseline clonality, which tracked circulating CD8+ T-cell counts.

The germline V gene encodes CDR1 SGHTS and CDR2 YDEGEE. Trimming took off 0 bases at V and 7 bases at J, with 4 bases between the two ends. This CDR3 contains 12 residues. The method was immunoSEQ multiplex PCR; TCRdb's version includes in-frame clones alone and lacks a portion of them. The table lists 11,000 or so clones, about four fifths of them singletons. With regard to this clone: Its specificity is not known.

The chain links TRBV5-8 to TRBJ2-2; unclear D gene. The sample was PBMCs, taken at disease progression, from a patient treated with ibrutinib. The receptor comes from a human donor with chronic lymphocytic leukemia. CDR3 sequence reads: CASSLGNGELFF. CDR3 sequence (DNA): TGTGCCAGCAGCTTGGGGAACGGGGAGCTGTTTTTT.